This entry lists 9 T cell receptor beta chains sequenced from one sample in a study of tumor-infiltrating lymphocytes in localized non-small cell lung cancer. Sequencing used immunoSEQ multiplex PCR; TCRdb keeps in-frame clones, though not all of them. The top ten hold approximately 8.5% of the sample, which has approximately 12,000 clones, 68% seen once. The source material was lung tumor tissue. These receptors were collected from a human donor with non-small cell lung cancer.

The genes are TRBV21-1 and TRBJ2-2; the listed D gene, TRBD2, was not tested against the DNA. TRBV21-1 is a pseudogene locus. CDR3 length: 14 amino acids. This chain's CDR3 is CASRPWEGPGELFF. The CDR3 coding sequence is TGTGCCAGCAGACCCTGGGAGGGGCCCGGGGAGCTGTTTTTT.

CDR3 DNA: TGTGCCAGCAGTTGGGACGTCTCTGGGGCCAACGTCCTGACTTTC. Translation: CASSWDVSGANVLTF. V is TRBV6-6 and J is TRBJ2-6; either TRBD1 or TRBD2 may supply D (5 bases each). The CDR3 loop spans 15 amino acids. Germline V gene lookup returns CDR1 MNHNY and CDR2 SVGAGI (reference sequence). Trimming removed 4 bases from V and 0 bases from J, with 7 bases in between.

This chain links TRBV6-5 with TRBJ1-2; 7 nucleotides align to TRBD1. Trimming cost V 6 bases and J 0 bases; bases outside gene matches: 7. CDR3 size: 15 residues. From germline, CDR1 is MNHEY and CDR2 SVGAGI. The CDR3: CASSRGQVSNYGYTF. CDR3 nucleotides: TGTGCCAGCAGCCGCGGACAGGTTTCTAACTATGGCTACACCTTC.

V usage is TRBV5-1 and J usage is TRBJ2-3, with 7 nucleotides matching TRBD2. CDR1 is SGHRS, CDR2 YFSETQ, per germline. This CDR3 has 17 residues. Trimming removed 2 bases from V and 0 bases from J; junction bases left unmatched: 9. The CDR3 DNA reads as TGCGCCAGCAGCTTCACTAGCGCTGCCCATAGCACAGATACGCAGTATTTT. It is translated as CASSFTSAAHSTDTQYF.

The J gene is TRBJ2-7, the V gene TRBV6-6, with TRBD2 matching 11 bases. V dropped 5 bases and J dropped 3; count of bases not matched to a gene: 6. The CDR3 is made up of 15 amino acids. CDR1 is MNHNY, CDR2 SVGAGI, per germline (reference sequence). The chain's CDR3 is CASSETSGVFYEQYF. The CDR3 nucleotides read TGTGCCAGCAGTGAGACTAGCGGGGTCTTCTACGAGCAGTACTTC.

The chain carries TRBV11-2 and TRBJ2-7; D may correspond to TRBD1 or TRBD2 (5 bases each). In germline, CDR1 is SGHAT, CDR2 FQNNGV. The length of the CDR3 is 15 residues. With 6 bases removed from V and 2 bases from J, the gap between germline ends came to 17 bases. CDR3 sequence (DNA): TGTGCCAGCAGTCGGGACCTCGTGGGTCCCTACGAGCAGTACTTC. It codes for CASSRDLVGPYEQYF.

The rearrangement joins TRBV15 to TRBJ1-2; weak D call: TRBD1 (5 bases). Germline V gene data show CDR1 as LNHNV and CDR2 as YYDKDF (reference sequence). Trimming cost V 0 bases and J 8 bases, with 13 bases left between them. This CDR3 is 14 amino acids long. CDR3 in amino acids: CATSRDNTGTGYTF. The CDR3 DNA is TGTGCCACCAGCAGAGATAATACGGGGACGGGCTACACCTTC.

About this clone: The same CDR3 arises from other DNA sequences in this sample as well. CDR3 sequence reads: CASSLFLDTQYF. CDR3 coding DNA: TGTGCCAGCAGCTTGTTTTTAGATACGCAGTATTTT. J is TRBJ2-3 and V is TRBV5-4; D ambiguous. In germline, CDR1 is SGHNT, CDR2 YYREEE (reference sequence). Trimming took off 1 base at V and 5 bases at J, with 5 bases between the two ends. This CDR3 region has 12 residues.

By sample fraction, this clone is medium-sized. The chain carries TRBV7-2 and TRBJ1-6, with D possibly TRBD1 on 6 matching bases. Per germline, CDR1 SGHTA and CDR2 FQGNSA. V was clipped by 6 bases and J by 7 bases, with 16 bases between them. The CDR3 has 15 amino acids. CDR3 nucleotides: TGTGCCAGCAGGCCTCAGGGGATAAGAAATTCACCCCTCCACTTT. Its protein is CASRPQGIRNSPLHF.